A single T cell receptor beta chain is shown here with its context. The data stem from a study of blood T cell repertoires in COVID-19. Study background: Sources were T cells, B-cell-depleted T cells, or PBMCs; the material itself was cDNA or gDNA.

Measured with immunoSEQ multiplex PCR; TCRdb has only the in-frame clones, and not every one. The repertoire holds roughly 100,000 clones, with 86% as singletons. The sequenced sample was peripheral blood. The sequence came from a woman older than 75 with acute or convalescent COVID-19.

The CDR3 protein is CASSQLTGGRGTNEKLFF. The CDR3 nucleotides are TGCGCCAGCAGCCAACTGACAGGGGGCAGGGGGACTAATGAAAAACTGTTTTTT. The gene calls are TRBV4-1 and TRBJ1-4, with 10 bases aligning to TRBD1. The CDR3 contains 18 residues. Germline V gene sequence: CDR1 MGHRA, CDR2 YSYEKL. Trimming at V came to 2 bases and at J to 2 bases, leaving 8 bases not matched to a gene.